Below, one T cell receptor beta chain is given with its context. Its specific antigen is unknown. The sample holds no much larger clone one base away, and base qualities are not on file. This entry belongs to a study of T cell responses to AZD1222 COVID-19 vaccine (dated by TCRdb to 2020 to 2022). The study in broad terms: AZD1222 recipients whose second dose came at about 4 weeks and those whose second dose came at about 12 weeks were combined into one group, since spike-specific TCR depth and breadth did not differ between the two schedules. Trial participants were enrolled by age into 18-55, 56-69 and 70-plus year subgroups, with around 150, 28 and 57 TCR-sequenced participants respectively. TCR sequencing was performed for about 250 trial participants, of whom 200 to 220 were given two doses of AZD1222 and 26 were given two doses of MenACWY control vaccine. What the authors observed across the whole study: The 56-69-year group was small, and its depth increase did not reach significance, likely because of low power. No day 14 peak-response samples were available, so repertoires were characterized only after the peak T cell response. Participants were mostly white British, with more females than males. The authors suggested clonal diversity may have been underestimated. Nearly half of unique spike-specific TCRs reportedly recognized epitopes outside regions mutated in the B.1.351 and B.1.1.7 variants. Only a handful of AZD1222 recipients were SARS-CoV-2 seropositive at baseline, limiting conclusions about previously exposed vaccinees. The whole spike protein was spanned by vaccine-associated CD4 TCRs, and dominant responses were seen in regions 160-218 and 743-854. After two AZD1222 doses, both the breadth and the depth of spike-specific TCRs were significantly higher than at day 0 and than in MenACWY recipients.

The CDR3 regions of human TCRbeta chains were analyzed by immunosequencing. On the authors' methods: TCRs in the repertoires were compared against a reference library of SARS-CoV-2-specific TCRs that had been generated with the MIRA antigen-specificity platform. Breadth meant the fraction of unique TCRs that were SARS-CoV-2-associated, whereas depth meant the fraction of total T cells that were SARS-CoV-2-associated. Each spike-specific TCR was assigned to its reactive spike region and to a CD4 or CD8 class using the MIRA data. Log10-transformed breadth and depth values were compared by one-way ANOVA with Sidak's multiple comparisons tests. TCRdb retrieved this table from immuneACCESS and kept in-frame rearrangements only. Not all clones are present; in checked studies, unresolved V genes account for under half, and no reason is known for the remainder. That table supplies the V and J calls and clone size; D and trimming were determined from the DNA. The sample table lists 90,000 to 140,000 clones, 70% to 90% of them with a count of one. The biggest ten clones account for 2% to 3% of the sample.

The CDR3 runs 12 residues from the cysteine to the phenylalanine. Just the 36-base CDR3 DNA is kept, in frame starting at base 1. Deletion took 8 bases off V and 4 bases off J, with a span of 9 bases between the germline ends. CDR1 and CDR2 are drawn from the germline V gene (reference sequence): LNHNV, YYDKDF. This sample's time point label indicates: baseline before first vaccination. Samples from vaccinated people were obtained from the UK trials COV001 and COV002, which included a single-blind randomized controlled phase 2/3 trial of AZD1222 (ChAdOx1 nCoV-19) in healthy adults. Trial participant PBMC samples were collected at day 0 and day 28 after the second dose for TCRbeta chain sequencing.

This sequence originates from an adult in good health. The source was peripheral blood, collected on day 0 of AZD1222 vaccination. The chain is assembled from TRBV15 and TRBJ1-3; the D gene identity is not certain. Read as DNA, the sequence is TGTGCCACCCGAGACACGGGAAACACCATATATTTT. Its product reads: CATRDTGNTIYF.